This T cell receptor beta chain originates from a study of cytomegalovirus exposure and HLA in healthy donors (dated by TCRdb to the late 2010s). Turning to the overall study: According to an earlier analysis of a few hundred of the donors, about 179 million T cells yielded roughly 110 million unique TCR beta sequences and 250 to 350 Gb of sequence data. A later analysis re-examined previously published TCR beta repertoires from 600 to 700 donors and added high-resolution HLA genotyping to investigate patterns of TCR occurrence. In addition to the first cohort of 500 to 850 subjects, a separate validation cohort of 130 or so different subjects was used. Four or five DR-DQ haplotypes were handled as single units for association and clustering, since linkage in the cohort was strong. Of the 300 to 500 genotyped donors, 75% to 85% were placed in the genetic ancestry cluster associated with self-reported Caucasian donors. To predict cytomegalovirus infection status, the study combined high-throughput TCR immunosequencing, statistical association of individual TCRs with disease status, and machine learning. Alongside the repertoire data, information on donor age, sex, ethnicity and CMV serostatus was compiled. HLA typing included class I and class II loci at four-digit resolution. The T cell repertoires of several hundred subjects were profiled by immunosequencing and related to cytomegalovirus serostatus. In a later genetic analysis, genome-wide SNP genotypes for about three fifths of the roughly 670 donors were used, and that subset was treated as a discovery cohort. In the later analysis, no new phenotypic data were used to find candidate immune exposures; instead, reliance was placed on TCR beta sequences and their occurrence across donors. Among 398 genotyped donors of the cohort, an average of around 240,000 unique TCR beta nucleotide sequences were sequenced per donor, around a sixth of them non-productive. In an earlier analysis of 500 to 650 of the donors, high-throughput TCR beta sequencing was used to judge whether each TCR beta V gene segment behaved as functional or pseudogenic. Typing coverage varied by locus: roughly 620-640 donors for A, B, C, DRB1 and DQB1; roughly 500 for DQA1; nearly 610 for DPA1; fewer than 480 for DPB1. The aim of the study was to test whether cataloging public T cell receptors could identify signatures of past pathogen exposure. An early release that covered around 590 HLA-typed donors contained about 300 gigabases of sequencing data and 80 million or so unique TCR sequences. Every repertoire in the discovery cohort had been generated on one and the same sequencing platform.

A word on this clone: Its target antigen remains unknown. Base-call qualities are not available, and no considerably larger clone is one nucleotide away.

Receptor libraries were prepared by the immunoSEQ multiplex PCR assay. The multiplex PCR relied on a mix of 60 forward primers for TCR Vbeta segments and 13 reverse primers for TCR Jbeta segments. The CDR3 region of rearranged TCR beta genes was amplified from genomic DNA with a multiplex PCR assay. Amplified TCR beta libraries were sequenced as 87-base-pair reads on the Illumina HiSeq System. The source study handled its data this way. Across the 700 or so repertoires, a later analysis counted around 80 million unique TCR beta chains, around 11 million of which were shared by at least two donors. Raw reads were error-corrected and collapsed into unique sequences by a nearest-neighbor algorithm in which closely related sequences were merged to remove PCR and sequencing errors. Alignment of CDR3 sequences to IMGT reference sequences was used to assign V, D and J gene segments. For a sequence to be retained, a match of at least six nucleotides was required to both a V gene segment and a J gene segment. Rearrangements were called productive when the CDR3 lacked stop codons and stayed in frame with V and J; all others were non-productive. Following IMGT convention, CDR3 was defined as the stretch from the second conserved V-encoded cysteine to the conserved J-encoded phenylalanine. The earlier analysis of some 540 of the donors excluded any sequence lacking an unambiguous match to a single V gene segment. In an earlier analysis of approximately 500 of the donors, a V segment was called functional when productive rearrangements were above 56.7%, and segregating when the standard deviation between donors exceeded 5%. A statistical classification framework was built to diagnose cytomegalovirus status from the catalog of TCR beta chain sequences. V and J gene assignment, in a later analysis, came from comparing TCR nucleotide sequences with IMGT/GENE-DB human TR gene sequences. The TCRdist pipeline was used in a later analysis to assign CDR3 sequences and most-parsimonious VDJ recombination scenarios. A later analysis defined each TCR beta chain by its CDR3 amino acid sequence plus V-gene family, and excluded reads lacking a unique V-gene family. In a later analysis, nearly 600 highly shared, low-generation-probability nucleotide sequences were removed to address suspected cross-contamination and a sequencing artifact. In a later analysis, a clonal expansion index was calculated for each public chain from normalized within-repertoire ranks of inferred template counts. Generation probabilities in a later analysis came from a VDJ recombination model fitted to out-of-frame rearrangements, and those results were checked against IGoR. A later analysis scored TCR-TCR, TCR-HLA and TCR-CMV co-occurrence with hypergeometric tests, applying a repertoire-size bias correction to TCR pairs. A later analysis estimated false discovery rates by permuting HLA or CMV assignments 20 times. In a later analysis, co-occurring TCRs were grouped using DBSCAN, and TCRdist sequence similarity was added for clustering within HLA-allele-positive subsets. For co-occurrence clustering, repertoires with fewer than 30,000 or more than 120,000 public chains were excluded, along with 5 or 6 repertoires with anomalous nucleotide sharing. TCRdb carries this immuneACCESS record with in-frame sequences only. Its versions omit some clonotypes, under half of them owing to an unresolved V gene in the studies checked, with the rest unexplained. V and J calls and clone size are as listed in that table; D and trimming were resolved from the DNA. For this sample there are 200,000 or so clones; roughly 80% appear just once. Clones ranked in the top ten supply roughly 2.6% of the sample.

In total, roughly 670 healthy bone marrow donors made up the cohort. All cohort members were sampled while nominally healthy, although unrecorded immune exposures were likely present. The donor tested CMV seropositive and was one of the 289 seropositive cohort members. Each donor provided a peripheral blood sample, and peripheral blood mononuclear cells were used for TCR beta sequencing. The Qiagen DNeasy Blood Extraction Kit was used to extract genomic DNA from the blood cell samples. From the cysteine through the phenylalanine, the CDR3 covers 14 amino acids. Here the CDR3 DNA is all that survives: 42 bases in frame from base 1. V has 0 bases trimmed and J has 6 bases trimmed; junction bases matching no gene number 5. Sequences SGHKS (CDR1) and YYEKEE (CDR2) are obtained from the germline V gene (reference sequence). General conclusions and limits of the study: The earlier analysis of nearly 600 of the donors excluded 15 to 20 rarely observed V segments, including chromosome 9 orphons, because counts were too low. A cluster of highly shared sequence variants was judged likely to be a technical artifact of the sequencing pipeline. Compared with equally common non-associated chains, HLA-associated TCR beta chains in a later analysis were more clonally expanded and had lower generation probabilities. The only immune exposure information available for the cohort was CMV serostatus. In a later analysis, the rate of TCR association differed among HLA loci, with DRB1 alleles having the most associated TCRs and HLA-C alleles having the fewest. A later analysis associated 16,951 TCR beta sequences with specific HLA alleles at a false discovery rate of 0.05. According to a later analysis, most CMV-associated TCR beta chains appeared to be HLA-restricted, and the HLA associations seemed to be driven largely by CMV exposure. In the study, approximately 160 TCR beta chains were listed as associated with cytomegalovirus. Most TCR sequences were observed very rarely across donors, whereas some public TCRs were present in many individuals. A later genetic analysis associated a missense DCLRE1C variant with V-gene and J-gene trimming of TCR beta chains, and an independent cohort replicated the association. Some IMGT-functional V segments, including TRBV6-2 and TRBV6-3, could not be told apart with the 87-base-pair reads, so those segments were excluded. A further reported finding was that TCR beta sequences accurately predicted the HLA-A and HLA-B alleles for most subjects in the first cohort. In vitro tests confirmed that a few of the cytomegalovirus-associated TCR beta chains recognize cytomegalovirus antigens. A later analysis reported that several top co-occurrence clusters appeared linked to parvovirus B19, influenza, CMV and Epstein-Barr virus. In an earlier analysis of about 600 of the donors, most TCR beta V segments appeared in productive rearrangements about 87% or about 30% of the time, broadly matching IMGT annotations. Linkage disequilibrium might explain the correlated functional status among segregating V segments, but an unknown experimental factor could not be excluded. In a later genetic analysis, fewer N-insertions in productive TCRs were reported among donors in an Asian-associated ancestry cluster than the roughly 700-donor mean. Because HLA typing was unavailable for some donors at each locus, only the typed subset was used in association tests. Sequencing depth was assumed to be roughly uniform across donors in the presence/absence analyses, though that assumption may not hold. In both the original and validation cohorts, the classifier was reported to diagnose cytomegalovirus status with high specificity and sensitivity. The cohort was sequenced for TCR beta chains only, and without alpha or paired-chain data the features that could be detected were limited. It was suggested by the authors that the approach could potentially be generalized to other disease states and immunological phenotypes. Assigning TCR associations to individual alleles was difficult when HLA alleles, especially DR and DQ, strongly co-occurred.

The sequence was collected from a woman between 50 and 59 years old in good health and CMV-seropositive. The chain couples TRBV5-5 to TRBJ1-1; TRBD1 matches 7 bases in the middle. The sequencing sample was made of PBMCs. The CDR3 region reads CASSLEGARAEAFF. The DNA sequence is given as TGTGCCAGCAGCTTGGAGGGGGCACGGGCTGAAGCTTTCTTT. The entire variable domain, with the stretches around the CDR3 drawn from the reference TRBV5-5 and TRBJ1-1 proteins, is DAGVTQSPTHLIKTRGQQVTLRCSPISGHKSVSWYQQVLGQGPQFIFQYYEKEERGRGNFPDRFSARQFPNYSSELNVNALLLGDSALYLCASSLEGARAEAFFGQGTRLTVV.